This is a list of T cell receptor beta chains from one sample in a study of vaccination effects on CD4 cells after COVID-19. Antigens for these TCRs are unknown. Libraries were prepared by immunoSEQ multiplex PCR; TCRdb keeps only in-frame clonotypes and omits some of them. This sample has 30,000 to 45,000 clones; more than 60% occur once, and the top ten carry 22%. Specimen: CD4+ T cells from PBMCs cultured with SARS-CoV-2 spike peptides, collected before COVID-19 vaccination. The receptor source for this set is a human donor who received a COVID-19 vaccine. Both conserved end residues are part of each CDR3. D genes are given only for firm matches. Clone size is not always given. Where it is, it says once, few, many or a class for expanded clones.

TRBV30,TRBJ2-5,NA,TRBD1,CAWSVRTGATAQYF,TGTGCCTGGAGTGTGAGAACAGGGGCTACGGCCCAGTACTTC
TRBV5-1,TRBJ2-5,NA,TRBD2,CASSLRGASGYQETQYF,TGCGCCAGCAGCTTGCGAGGGGCTAGCGGGTACCAAGAGACCCAGTACTTC
TRBV6-2/TRBV6-3,TRBJ2-5,NA,NA,CASSYPGATQYF,TGTGCCAGCAGTTACCCGGGGGCTACCCAGTACTTC
TRBV7-2,TRBJ1-1,few,NA,CASSLGGGMNTEAFF,TGTGCCAGCAGCTTAGGGGGGGGAATGAACACTGAAGCTTTCTTT
TRBV29-1,TRBJ1-4,NA,TRBD1,CSVNPGQGALIGKLFF,TGCAGCGTTAACCCGGGACAGGGGGCTTTGATCGGAAAACTGTTTTTT
TRBV7-9,TRBJ1-6,NA,NA,CASSLDTYNSPLHF,TGTGCCAGCAGCTTAGACACGTATAATTCACCCCTCCACTTT
TRBV7-2,TRBJ1-2,few,TRBD1,CASSLRQGGGNYGYTF,TGTGCCAGCAGCCTTCGGCAGGGGGGGGGTAACTATGGCTACACCTTC
TRBV13,TRBJ2-5,NA,TRBD1,CASSSGQVGDETQYF,TGTGCCAGCAGCTCCGGACAGGTTGGCGATGAGACCCAGTACTTC
TRBV5-8,TRBJ1-1,NA,NA,CASSHLYMNTEAFF,TGTGCCAGCAGCCACCTCTACATGAACACTGAAGCTTTCTTT
TRBV20-1,TRBJ1-1,NA,NA,CRSTATLEAFF,TGCAGATCGACAGCCACCCTTGAAGCTTTCTTT
TRBV7-2,TRBJ2-7,once,TRBD2,CASSSTSGGAWDEQYF,TGTGCCAGCAGCTCCACTAGCGGGGGGGCCTGGGACGAGCAGTACTTC
TRBV28,TRBJ2-5,NA,NA,CASSLATQETQYF,TGTGCCAGCAGTTTAGCCACACAAGAGACCCAGTACTTC
TRBV7-9,TRBJ1-6,NA,NA,CASSLTGSPLHF,TGTGCCAGCAGCTTAACAGGTTCACCCCTCCACTTT
TRBV14,TRBJ2-5,NA,NA,CASSQVWTGTQYF,TGTGCCAGCAGCCAGGTGTGGACTGGGACCCAGTACTTC
TRBV3-1/TRBV3-2,TRBJ1-3,few,TRBD1,CASSPGQGRNTIYF,TGTGCCAGCAGCCCTGGACAGGGTAGAAACACCATATATTTT
TRBV18,TRBJ1-2,NA,NA,CASSPPRGKGVYGYTF,TGTGCCAGCTCACCACCGCGAGGGAAAGGAGTCTATGGCTACACCTTC
TRBV11-1,TRBJ2-1,NA,NA,CASSQGAGRRYNEQFF,TGTGCCAGCAGCCAAGGTGCGGGACGCCGCTACAATGAGCAGTTCTTC
TRBV5-4,TRBJ1-1,once,NA,CASSFAGTVGSTEAFF,TGTGCCAGCAGCTTTGCCGGGACTGTCGGTTCCACTGAAGCTTTCTTT
TRBV3-1/TRBV3-2,TRBJ1-2,NA,NA,CASSRGGGYTF,TGTGCCAGCTCGAGGGGGGGTGGCTACACCTTC
TRBV4-1,TRBJ2-3,NA,NA,CASSPDSHTDTQYF,TGCGCCAGCAGCCCAGACTCCCACACAGATACGCAGTATTTT
TRBV6-2/TRBV6-3,TRBJ2-3,NA,NA,CASSPVTERFLTDTQYF,TGTGCCAGCAGTCCGGTAACAGAACGGTTTTTAACAGATACGCAGTATTTT
TRBV7-6,TRBJ2-5,NA,NA,CASSLASETQYF,TGTGCCAGCAGCTTAGCGTCAGAGACCCAGTACTTC
TRBV20-1,TRBJ1-2,NA,NA,CSASVTEGGAYGYTF,TGCAGTGCTAGTGTCACTGAAGGAGGGGCATATGGCTACACCTTC
TRBV7-2,TRBJ2-1,NA,TRBD1,CASSLSGQSSYNEQFF,TGTGCCAGCAGCCTCTCGGGACAGAGCTCCTACAATGAGCAGTTCTTC
TRBV2,TRBJ1-1,NA,NA,CASSNIGGRVTEAFF,TGTGCCAGCAGTAATATCGGAGGCAGGGTGACTGAAGCTTTCTTT
TRBV14,TRBJ2-7,few,NA,CASSQAGVEQYF,TGTGCCAGCAGCCAAGCGGGGGTGGAGCAGTACTTC
TRBV19,TRBJ2-2,few,TRBD2,CASSQGGLAGVIGELFF,TGTGCCAGTAGTCAAGGGGGACTAGCGGGGGTTATCGGGGAGCTGTTTTTT
TRBV15,TRBJ1-5,NA,TRBD1,CATSRGRNRGDDQPQHF,TGTGCCACCAGCAGAGGCCGAAACAGGGGCGACGATCAGCCCCAGCATTTT
TRBV19,TRBJ1-2,NA,NA,CASSATGANYGYTF,TGTGCCAGTAGTGCAACCGGAGCGAACTATGGCTACACCTTC
TRBV9,TRBJ1-1,NA,NA,CASSVEQNYGTEAFF,TGTGCCAGCAGCGTAGAACAGAACTATGGCACTGAAGCTTTCTTT
TRBV5-1,TRBJ1-1,few,NA,CASSLAAGGTEAFF,TGCGCCAGCAGCTTGGCCGCGGGCGGGACTGAAGCTTTCTTT
TRBV7-9,TRBJ2-1,once,TRBD2,CASSFLAGSYNEQFF,TGTGCCAGCAGCTTCCTAGCGGGGTCCTACAATGAGCAGTTCTTC
TRBV2,TRBJ1-2,NA,NA,CASRQDSGYTF,TGTGCCAGCAGACAGGATTCTGGCTACACCTTC
TRBV6-6,TRBJ1-3,NA,TRBD1,CASSLDRASGNTIYF,TGTGCCAGCAGTCTGGACAGGGCCTCTGGAAACACCATATATTTT
TRBV15,TRBJ2-1,NA,TRBD1,CATSRGQGVYNEQFF,TGTGCCACCAGCAGGGGACAGGGGGTCTACAATGAGCAGTTCTTC
TRBV29-1,TRBJ2-7,NA,TRBD1,CSVSDRVRYEQYF,TGCAGCGTAAGCGACAGGGTGCGCTACGAGCAGTACTTC
TRBV25-1,TRBJ2-7,NA,TRBD1,CASSDGGTGYYEQYF,TGTGCCAGCAGTGACGGTGGGACAGGATACTACGAGCAGTACTTC
TRBV5-5,TRBJ2-1,NA,NA,CASSPRSYEQFF,TGTGCCAGCAGCCCCAGGTCGTATGAGCAGTTCTTC
TRBV6-5,TRBJ2-7,once,NA,CASSFPGTYEQYF,TGTGCCAGCAGTTTCCCAGGAACCTACGAGCAGTACTTC
TRBV12-3/TRBV12-4,TRBJ1-2,once,NA,CASSFGYGYTF,TGTGCCAGCAGTTTCGGCTATGGCTACACCTTC
TRBV5-1,TRBJ1-1,NA,TRBD1,CASSPRGQANTEAFF,TGCGCCAGCAGCCCTCGAGGACAGGCGAACACTGAAGCTTTCTTT
TRBV5-1,TRBJ1-1,NA,TRBD1,CASSAGQDSAFF,TGCGCCAGCAGCGCCGGACAGGATTCAGCTTTCTTT
TRBV28,TRBJ1-4,NA,NA,CASSSTDSLNEKLFF,TGTGCCAGCAGTTCGACGGACAGTCTTAATGAAAAACTGTTTTTT
TRBV4-1,TRBJ2-6,NA,NA,CASSQDQGRGISGANVLTF,TGCGCCAGCAGCCAAGATCAGGGCAGAGGTATTTCTGGGGCCAACGTCCTGACTTTC
TRBV28,TRBJ1-3,few,NA,CASSLRGTGNTIYF,TGTGCCAGCAGTTTGAGGGGGACTGGAAACACCATATATTTT
TRBV3-1/TRBV3-2,TRBJ2-7,NA,TRBD2,CASSQDSGPAYEQYF,TGTGCCAGCAGCCAAGATAGCGGGCCCGCCTACGAGCAGTACTTC
TRBV7-2,TRBJ2-1,NA,NA,CASSLGLALNEQFF,TGTGCCAGCAGCTTGGGTCTAGCCCTCAATGAGCAGTTCTTC
TRBV7-9,TRBJ2-1,NA,NA,CASSLSLSVDEQFF,TGTGCCAGCAGCTTATCGCTATCAGTGGATGAGCAGTTCTTC
TRBV18,TRBJ1-5,few,TRBD1,CASSPGQTNQPQHF,TGTGCCAGCTCACCGGGACAGACCAATCAGCCCCAGCATTTT
TRBV5-4,TRBJ2-5,NA,NA,CASSWGGAEETQYF,TGTGCCAGCAGCTGGGGGGGCGCGGAAGAGACCCAGTACTTC
TRBV3-1/TRBV3-2,TRBJ2-1,NA,TRBD2,CASSQEGSTGGRDNEQFF,TGTGCCAGCAGCCAAGAAGGCTCTACGGGAGGGCGGGACAATGAGCAGTTCTTC
TRBV9,TRBJ2-7,NA,NA,CASSAEMGTATSYEQYF,TGTGCCAGCAGCGCCGAGATGGGGACCGCAACCTCCTACGAGCAGTACTTC
TRBV28,TRBJ1-2,few,NA,CASRVGGDYGYTF,TGTGCCAGCAGGGTAGGCGGGGACTATGGCTACACCTTC
TRBV19,TRBJ1-6,NA,TRBD1,CASGGQHNSPLHF,TGTGCCAGTGGGGGACAGCATAATTCACCCCTCCACTTT
TRBV6-2/TRBV6-3,TRBJ2-7,NA,TRBD1,CASSPPTGANYEQYF,TGTGCCAGCAGTCCCCCGACAGGGGCGAACTACGAGCAGTACTTC